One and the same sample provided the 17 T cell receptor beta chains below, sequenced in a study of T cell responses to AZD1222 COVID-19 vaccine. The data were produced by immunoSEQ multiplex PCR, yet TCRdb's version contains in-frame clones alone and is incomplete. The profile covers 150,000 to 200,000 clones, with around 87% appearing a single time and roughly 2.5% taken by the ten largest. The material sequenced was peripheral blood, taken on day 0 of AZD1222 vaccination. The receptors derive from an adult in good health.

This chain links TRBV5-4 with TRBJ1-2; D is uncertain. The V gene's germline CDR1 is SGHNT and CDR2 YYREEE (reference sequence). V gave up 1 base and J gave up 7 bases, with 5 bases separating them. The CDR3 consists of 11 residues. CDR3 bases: TGTGCCAGCAGCTTGTCGGGTGGCTACACCTTC. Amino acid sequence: CASSLSGGYTF.

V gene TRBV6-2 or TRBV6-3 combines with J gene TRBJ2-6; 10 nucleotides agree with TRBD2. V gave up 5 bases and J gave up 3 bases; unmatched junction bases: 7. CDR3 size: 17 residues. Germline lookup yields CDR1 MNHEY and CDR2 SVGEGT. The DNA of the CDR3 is TGTGCCAGCAGTCAAGCTAGCGGGAGAGGTGGGGCCAACGTCCTGACTTTC. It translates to CASSQASGRGGANVLTF.

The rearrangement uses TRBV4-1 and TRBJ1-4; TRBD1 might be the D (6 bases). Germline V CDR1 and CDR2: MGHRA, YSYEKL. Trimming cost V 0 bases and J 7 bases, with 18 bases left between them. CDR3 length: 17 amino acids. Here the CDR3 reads CASSQDLDGLRGEKLFF. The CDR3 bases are TGCGCCAGCAGCCAAGATCTGGACGGTCTCAGGGGTGAAAAACTGTTTTTT.

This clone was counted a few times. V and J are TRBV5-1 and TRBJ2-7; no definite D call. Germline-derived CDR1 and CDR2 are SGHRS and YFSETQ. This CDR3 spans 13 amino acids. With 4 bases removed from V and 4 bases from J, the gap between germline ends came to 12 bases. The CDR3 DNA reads TGCGCCAGCAGCCCAACGACCGGATACGAGCAGTACTTC. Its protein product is CASSPTTGYEQYF.

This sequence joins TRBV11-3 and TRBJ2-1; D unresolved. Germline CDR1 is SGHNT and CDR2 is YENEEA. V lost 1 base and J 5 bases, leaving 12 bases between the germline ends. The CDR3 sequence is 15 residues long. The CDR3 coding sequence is TGTGCCAGCAGCTTAGGGAACCCCACCAACAATGAGCAGTTCTTC. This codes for CASSLGNPTNNEQFF. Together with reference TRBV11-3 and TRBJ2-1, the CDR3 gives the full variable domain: EAGVVQSPRYKIIEKKQPVAFWCNPISGHNTLYWYLQNLGQGPELLIRYENEEAVDDSQLPKDRFSAERLKGVDSTLKIQPAELGDSAVYLCASSLGNPTNNEQFFGPGTRLTVL.

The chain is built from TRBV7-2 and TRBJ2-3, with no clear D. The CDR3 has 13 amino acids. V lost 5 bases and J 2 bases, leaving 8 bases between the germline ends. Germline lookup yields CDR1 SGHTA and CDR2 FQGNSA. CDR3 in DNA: TGTGCCAGCAGCCCACACCCCACAGATACGCAGTATTTT. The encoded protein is CASSPHPTDTQYF.

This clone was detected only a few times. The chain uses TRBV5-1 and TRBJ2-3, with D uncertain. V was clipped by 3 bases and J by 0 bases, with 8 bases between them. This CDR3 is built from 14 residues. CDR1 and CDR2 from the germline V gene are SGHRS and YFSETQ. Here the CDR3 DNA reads TGCGCCAGCAGCTACGGGCCTAGCACAGATACGCAGTATTTT. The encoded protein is CASSYGPSTDTQYF.

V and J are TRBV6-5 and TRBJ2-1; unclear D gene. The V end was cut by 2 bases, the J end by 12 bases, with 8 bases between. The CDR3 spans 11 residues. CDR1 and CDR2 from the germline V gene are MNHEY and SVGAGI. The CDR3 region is CASSYDDWQFF. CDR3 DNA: TGTGCCAGCAGTTACGATGACTGGCAGTTCTTC.

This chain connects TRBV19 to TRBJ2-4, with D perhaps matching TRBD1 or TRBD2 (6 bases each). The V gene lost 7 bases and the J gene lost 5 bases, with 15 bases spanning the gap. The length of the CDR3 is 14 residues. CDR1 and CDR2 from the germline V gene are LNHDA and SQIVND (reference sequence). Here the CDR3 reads CASTSGRTENIQYF. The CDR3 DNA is TGTGCCAGTACCTCAGGGAGGACAGAAAACATTCAGTACTTC.

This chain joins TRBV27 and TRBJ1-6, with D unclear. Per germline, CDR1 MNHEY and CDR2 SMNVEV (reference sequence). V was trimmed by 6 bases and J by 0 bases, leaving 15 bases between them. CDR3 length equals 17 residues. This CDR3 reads CASSRGSPSSYNSPLHF. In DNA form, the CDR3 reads TGTGCCAGCAGCCGAGGGAGTCCTAGCTCCTATAATTCACCCCTCCACTTT.

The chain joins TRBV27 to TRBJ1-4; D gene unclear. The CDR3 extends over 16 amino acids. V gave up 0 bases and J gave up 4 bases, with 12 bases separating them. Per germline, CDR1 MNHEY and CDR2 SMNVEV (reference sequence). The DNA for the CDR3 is TGTGCCAGCAGTTTATCCGCATTAAGCTTTAATGAAAAACTGTTTTTT. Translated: CASSLSALSFNEKLFF.

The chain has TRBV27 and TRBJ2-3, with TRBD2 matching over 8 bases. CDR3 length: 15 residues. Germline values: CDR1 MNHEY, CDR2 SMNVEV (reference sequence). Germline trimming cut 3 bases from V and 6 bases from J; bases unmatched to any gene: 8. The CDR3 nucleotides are TGTGCCAGCAGTTTGACAGCGGGAGAGAGGGATACGCAGTATTTT. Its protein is CASSLTAGERDTQYF.

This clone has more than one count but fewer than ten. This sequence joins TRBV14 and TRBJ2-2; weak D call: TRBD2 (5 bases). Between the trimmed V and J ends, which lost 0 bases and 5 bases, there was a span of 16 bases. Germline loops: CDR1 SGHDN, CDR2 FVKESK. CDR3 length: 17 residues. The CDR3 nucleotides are TGTGCCAGCAGCCAAGATCTTGTGGGAGAGAAAACCGGGGAGCTGTTTTTT. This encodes CASSQDLVGEKTGELFF.

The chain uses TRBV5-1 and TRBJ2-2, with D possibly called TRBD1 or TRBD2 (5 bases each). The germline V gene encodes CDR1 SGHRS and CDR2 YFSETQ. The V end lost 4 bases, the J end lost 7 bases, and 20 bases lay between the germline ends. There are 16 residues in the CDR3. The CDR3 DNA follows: TGCGCCAGCAGCACCGACTGGGGCGGGCCTGGCGGGGAGCTGTTTTTT. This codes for CASSTDWGGPGGELFF.

The CDR3 coding sequence is TGTGCCAGCAGGGGGACAGGGAACACTGAAGCTTTCTTT. Its protein product is CASRGTGNTEAFF. The V and J genes are TRBV11-2 and TRBJ1-1; 8 positions agree with TRBD1. The CDR3 length is 13 residues. V trimming: 6 bases; J trimming: 1 base; junction bases outside the gene matches: 1. Germline-derived CDR1 and CDR2 are SGHAT and FQNNGV.

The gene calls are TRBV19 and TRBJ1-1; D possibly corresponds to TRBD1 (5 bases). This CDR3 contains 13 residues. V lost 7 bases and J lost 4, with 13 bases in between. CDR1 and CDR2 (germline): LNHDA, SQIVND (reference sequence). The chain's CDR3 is CASNQGFTTEAFF. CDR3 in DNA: TGTGCCAGTAACCAGGGCTTTACCACTGAAGCTTTCTTT. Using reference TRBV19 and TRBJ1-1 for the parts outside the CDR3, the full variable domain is DGGITQSPKYLFRKEGQNVTLSCEQNLNHDAMYWYRQDPGQGLRLIYYSQIVNDFQKGDIAEGYSVSREKKESFPLTVTSAQKNPTAFYLCASNQGFTTEAFFGQGTRLTVV.

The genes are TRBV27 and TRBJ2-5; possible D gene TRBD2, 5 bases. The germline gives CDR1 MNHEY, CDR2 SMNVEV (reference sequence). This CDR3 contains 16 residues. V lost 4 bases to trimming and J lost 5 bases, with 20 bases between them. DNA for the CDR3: TGTGCCAGCAGTTCGTGGACTGGGTCGGAGAGGGAGACCCAGTACTTC. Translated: CASSSWTGSERETQYF.